Listed here are 26 T cell receptor beta chains from one sample, sequenced in a study of T cells expressing NK-cell markers. One entry per CDR3 protein, without DNA, is what TCRdb gives after re-calling the 5' RACE reads. Its clone listing holds some 450,000 distinct CDR3 sequences. The sample taken for sequencing was blood T cells: a sorted CD56 or NKG2C T cell subset, CD4+ or CD8+ T cells, or bulk PBMC T cells (not recorded which). The receptor set was obtained from a woman between 18 and 69 years old in good health.

The chain combines TRBV20-1 with TRBJ2-5; TCRdb outputs TRBD2, but without DNA this stays unchecked. CDR3 length: 13 amino acids. Germline loops: CDR1 DFQATT, CDR2 SNEGSKA (reference sequence). The CDR3 loop reads CSLRPGFQETQYF.

This rearrangement joins TRBV20-1 to TRBJ2-1. Germline-derived CDR1 and CDR2 are DFQATT and SNEGSKA (reference sequence). The CDR3 is 15 residues long. CDR3 residues: CSADAGFLGRNEQFF.

This sequence joins TRBV15 and TRBJ2-5; TCRdb gives TRBD1 as the D gene, but with no DNA this cannot be confirmed. This CDR3 spans 14 amino acids. Germline CDR1 is LNHNV and CDR2 is YYDKDF (reference sequence). The CDR3 loop reads CATSSRWVQETQYF.

The chain recombines TRBV7-9 with TRBJ2-1; TCRdb picks TRBD2, but there is no DNA to check that call. The V gene's germline CDR1 is SEHNR and CDR2 FQNEAQ (reference sequence). This CDR3 has 15 amino acids. The CDR3 loop reads CASSTLAGGYNEQFF.

This chain uses TRBV5-1 with TRBJ2-3; TCRdb outputs TRBD2, but without DNA this stays unchecked. The CDR3 consists of 17 residues. Per germline, CDR1 SGHRS and CDR2 YFSETQ. CDR3 in amino acids: CASSPQTSMGYTDTQYF.

The rearrangement uses TRBV30 and TRBJ1-3. The germline CDR1 and CDR2 sequences are GTSNPN and SVGIG (reference sequence). This CDR3 spans 15 amino acids. The CDR3 region is CAWSVGQSFGNTIYF.

The CDR3 sequence is CASSLAHRADTEAFF. This sequence joins TRBV7-8 and TRBJ1-1; lacking DNA, the TRBD1 call made by TCRdb goes unchecked. There are 15 residues in the CDR3. Germline CDR1 is SGHVS and CDR2 is FQNEAQ. Full variable domain (rest looked up from reference TRBV7-8 and TRBJ1-1): GAGVSQSPRYKVAKRGQDVALRCDPISGHVSLFWYQQALGQGPEFLTYFQNEAQLDKSGLPSDRFFAERPEGSVSTLKIQRTQQEDSAVYLCASSLAHRADTEAFFGQGTRLTVV.

The V call is TRBV20-1, the J call TRBJ1-5; TCRdb's D call of TRBD1 is untestable without DNA. Germline CDR1 DFQATT, CDR2 SNEGSKA (reference sequence). CDR3 length: 13 residues. This CDR3 reads CSARRGANQPQHF.

V and J are TRBV11-2 and TRBJ1-2; TCRdb indicates TRBD1, and absent DNA this call remains unverified. Germline V lookup: CDR1 SGHAT, CDR2 FQNNGV. There are 14 residues in the CDR3. CDR3 in amino acids: CASSSGPGNYGYTF. Together with reference TRBV11-2 and TRBJ1-2, the CDR3 gives the full variable domain: EAGVAQSPRYKIIEKRQSVAFWCNPISGHATLYWYQQILGQGPKLLIQFQNNGVVDDSQLPKDRFSAERLKGVDSTLKIQPAKLEDSAVYLCASSSGPGNYGYTFGSGTRLTVV.

The rearrangement joins TRBV15 to TRBJ2-5. In germline, CDR1 is LNHNV, CDR2 YYDKDF (reference sequence). The CDR3 is made up of 17 amino acids. This CDR3 is CATSRDVAELGWETQYF. The variable domain in full, completed from reference TRBV15 and TRBJ2-5, reads DAMVIQNPRYQVTQFGKPVTLSCSQTLNHNVMYWYQQKSSQAPKLLFHYYDKDFNNEADTPDNFQSRRPNTSFCFLDIRSPGLGDTAMYLCATSRDVAELGWETQYFGPGTRLLVL.

The chain carries TRBV7-9 and TRBJ2-7; TCRdb's D call, TRBD1, is unchecked because there is no DNA. The CDR3 extends over 17 amino acids. Germline values: CDR1 SEHNR, CDR2 FQNEAQ (reference sequence). The CDR3 protein is CAIESPTGDGSPYEQYF. The full variable domain, in which reference TRBV7-9 and TRBJ2-7 provide the parts outside the CDR3, is DTGVSQNPRHKITKRGQNVTFRCDPISEHNRLYWYRQTLGQGPEFLTYFQNEAQLEKSRLLSDRFSAERPKGSFSTLEIQRTEQGDSAMYLCAIESPTGDGSPYEQYFGPGTRLTVT.

The genes are TRBV2 and TRBJ2-1; TCRdb returns TRBD1, unconfirmable since there is no DNA. The germline gives CDR1 SNHLY, CDR2 FYNNEI. This CDR3 spans 14 amino acids. The CDR3 spells CASRGAAPYNEQFF.

The chain couples TRBV13 to TRBJ2-2. This CDR3 region has 14 residues. Germline loops: CDR1 PRHDT, CDR2 FYEKMQ (reference sequence). CDR3 sequence reads: CASSRTTKGGELFF.

The V gene is TRBV6-1, the J gene TRBJ2-5; TCRdb proposes TRBD1, but this gene call is untestable without DNA. Germline CDR1 and CDR2: MNHNS and SASEGT. The CDR3 contains 13 residues. The CDR3: CASKRGRQETQYF.

The V and J genes are TRBV5-1 and TRBJ2-3. Germline CDR1 is SGHRS and CDR2 is YFSETQ. The CDR3 runs to 16 residues. CDR3 region: CTSSPESLRFPDTQYF. Drawing the rest from reference TRBV5-1 and TRBJ2-3, the complete variable domain is KAGVTQTPRYLIKTRGQQVTLSCSPISGHRSVSWYQQTPGQGLQFLFEYFSETQRNKGNFPGRFSGRQFSNSRSEMNVSTLELGDSALYLCTSSPESLRFPDTQYFGPGTRLTVL.

The chain combines TRBV12-3 or TRBV12-4 with TRBJ1-1; the TCRdb D gene call, TRBD1, has no DNA to confirm it. The CDR3 length is 15 residues. The CDR3 sequence: CASSPWTGGKPEAFF.

The chain combines TRBV12-3 or TRBV12-4 with TRBJ2-1; TCRdb's D call of TRBD1 is untestable without DNA. The CDR3 runs 14 residues. CDR3 protein: CASSLLGGSNEQFF.

The chain recombines TRBV7-9 with TRBJ2-5; lacking DNA, the TRBD1 call made by TCRdb goes unchecked. This CDR3 has 15 residues. The germline V gene encodes CDR1 SEHNR and CDR2 FQNEAQ (reference sequence). The CDR3 is CASSPATGGTETQYF. The complete variable domain, with remaining parts taken from reference TRBV7-9 and TRBJ2-5, reads DTGVSQNPRHKITKRGQNVTFRCDPISEHNRLYWYRQTLGQGPEFLTYFQNEAQLEKSRLLSDRFSAERPKGSFSTLEIQRTEQGDSAMYLCASSPATGGTETQYFGPGTRLLVL.

This sequence joins TRBV12-3 or TRBV12-4 and TRBJ2-6; TCRdb selects TRBD1, and the lack of DNA leaves this call unchecked. CDR3 size: 16 residues. CDR3: CASSFRGTSGANVLTF.

The V gene is TRBV11-2, the J gene TRBJ2-2; TCRdb gives TRBD2 as the D gene, but with no DNA this cannot be confirmed. The length of the CDR3 is 15 residues. The germline CDR1 and CDR2 sequences are SGHAT and FQNNGV. The CDR3 sequence: CASSFGGLHTGELFF.

The chain uses TRBV7-3 and TRBJ2-1; with no DNA, the TCRdb D assignment of TRBD2 cannot be verified. The germline CDR1 and CDR2 sequences are SGHTA and FQGTGA. This CDR3 is 16 amino acids long. The CDR3 spells CASSAPSGGNHNEQFF.

The chain employs TRBV6-2 or TRBV6-3 and TRBJ1-4; TCRdb gives TRBD1 as the D gene, but with no DNA this cannot be confirmed. The CDR3 is made up of 15 amino acids. Germline V lookup: CDR1 MNHEY, CDR2 SVGEGT. This CDR3 reads CASSPPGGDFRKLFF.

The rearrangement links TRBV12-3 or TRBV12-4 to TRBJ2-2; checking the TCRdb D call of TRBD1 is not possible without DNA. The CDR3 contains 15 residues. CDR3 region: CASRPGGAVNGELFF.

J is TRBJ1-2 and V is TRBV25-1. The CDR3 sequence is 12 residues long. Germline V gene sequence: CDR1 MGHDK, CDR2 SYGVNS. CDR3 sequence reads: CASSSTEDGYTF.

V usage is TRBV2 and J usage is TRBJ1-1; TCRdb's assignment of TRBD1 cannot be checked, as there is no DNA. Germline CDR1 is SNHLY and CDR2 is FYNNEI. CDR3 length: 14 residues. CDR3 amino acids: CASEVDRMNTEAFF.

V gene TRBV28 combines with J gene TRBJ1-5. This CDR3 spans 18 amino acids. Germline assignment: CDR1 MDHEN and CDR2 SYDVKM. The CDR3 is CASSFDKRTAVGHQPQHF. The full variable domain, completed using reference TRBV28 and TRBJ1-5, is DVKVTQSSRYLVKRTGEKVFLECVQDMDHENMFWYRQDPGLGLRLIYFSYDVKMKEKGDIPEGYSVSREKKERFSLILESASTNQTSMYLCASSFDKRTAVGHQPQHFGDGTRLSIL.